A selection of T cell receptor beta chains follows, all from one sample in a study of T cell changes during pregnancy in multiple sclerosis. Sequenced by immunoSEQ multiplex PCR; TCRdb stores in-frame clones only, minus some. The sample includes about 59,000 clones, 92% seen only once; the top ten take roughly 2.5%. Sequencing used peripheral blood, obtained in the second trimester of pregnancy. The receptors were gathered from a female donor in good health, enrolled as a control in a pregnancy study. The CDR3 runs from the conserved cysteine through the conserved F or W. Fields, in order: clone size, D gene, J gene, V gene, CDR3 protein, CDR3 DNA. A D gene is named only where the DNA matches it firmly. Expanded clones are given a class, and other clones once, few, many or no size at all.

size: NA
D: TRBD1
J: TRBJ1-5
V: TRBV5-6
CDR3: CASSRGQPNQPQHF
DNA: TGTGCCAGCAGCCGGGGACAGCCGAATCAGCCCCAGCATTTT

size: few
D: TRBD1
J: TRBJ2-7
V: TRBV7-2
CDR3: CASSFRDRSYEQYF
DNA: TGTGCCAGCAGTTTCCGGGACAGGTCCTACGAGCAGTACTTC

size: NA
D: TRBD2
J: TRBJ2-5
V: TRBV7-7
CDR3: CASSLGPSGGRGETQYF
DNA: TGTGCTAGCAGCTTAGGACCTAGCGGGGGCCGGGGGGAGACCCAGTACTTC

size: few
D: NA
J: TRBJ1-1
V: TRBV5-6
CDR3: CASSLRGTEAFF
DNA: TGTGCCAGCAGCTTGAGGGGAACTGAAGCTTTCTTT

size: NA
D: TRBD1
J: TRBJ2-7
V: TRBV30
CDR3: CAWSPDRGYEQYF
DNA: TGTGCCTGGAGTCCTGACAGGGGCTACGAGCAGTACTTC

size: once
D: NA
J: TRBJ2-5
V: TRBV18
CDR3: CASSPRQNQETQYF
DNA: TGTGCCAGCTCACCACGACAGAACCAAGAGACCCAGTACTTC

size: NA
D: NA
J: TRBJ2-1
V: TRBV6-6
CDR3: CASSESGTGNEQFF
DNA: TGTGCCAGCAGCGAAAGCGGGACAGGCAATGAGCAGTTCTTC

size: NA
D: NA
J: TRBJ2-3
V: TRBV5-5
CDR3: CASSLEITGAYTQYF
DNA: TGTGCCAGCAGCTTGGAAATAACGGGAGCTTATACGCAGTATTTT

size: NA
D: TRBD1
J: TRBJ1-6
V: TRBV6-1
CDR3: CASGDRVNSPLHF
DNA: TGTGCCAGCGGGGACAGGGTCAATTCACCCCTCCACTTT

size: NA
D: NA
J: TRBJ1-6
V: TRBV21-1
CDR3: CASSKRCGGASPLHF
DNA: TGTGCCAGCAGCAAAAGATGCGGGGGGGCATCACCCCTCCACTTT

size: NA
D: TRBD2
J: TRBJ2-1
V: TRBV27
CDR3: CASSSVVASGRIGEQFF
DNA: TGTGCCAGCAGTTCGGTAGTGGCTAGCGGGAGGATTGGTGAGCAGTTCTTC

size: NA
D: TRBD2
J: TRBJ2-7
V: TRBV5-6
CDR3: CASSSSGLGREQYF
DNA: TGTGCCAGCAGCTCTAGCGGCCTCGGGCGGGAGCAGTACTTC

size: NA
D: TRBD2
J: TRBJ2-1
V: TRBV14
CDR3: CASSLLAVYNEQFF
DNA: TGTGCCAGCAGCCTGCTAGCGGTTTACAATGAGCAGTTCTTC

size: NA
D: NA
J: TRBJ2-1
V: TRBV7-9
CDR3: CASSLGLQGYNEQFF
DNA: TGTGCCAGCAGCTTGGGACTGCAGGGCTACAATGAGCAGTTCTTC

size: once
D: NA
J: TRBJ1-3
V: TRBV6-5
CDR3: CASSRERTGNTIYF
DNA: TGTGCCAGCAGCCGCGAAAGGACAGGAAACACCATATATTTT

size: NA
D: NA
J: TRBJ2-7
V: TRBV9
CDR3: CASSSPAEGYEQYF
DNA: TGTGCCAGCAGCTCACCAGCCGAGGGCTACGAGCAGTACTTC

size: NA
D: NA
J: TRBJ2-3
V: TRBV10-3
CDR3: CATSPSPGTDTQYF
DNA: TGTGCCACGAGCCCCTCCCCCGGCACAGATACGCAGTATTTT

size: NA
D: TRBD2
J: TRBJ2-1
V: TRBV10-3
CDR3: CAISEPGLAGGPVRYNEQFF
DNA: TGTGCCATCAGTGAACCGGGACTAGCGGGAGGGCCTGTTCGCTACAATGAGCAGTTCTTC

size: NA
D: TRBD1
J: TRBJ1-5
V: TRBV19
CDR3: CASSIVGQGGQPQHF
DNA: TGTGCCAGTAGTATAGTCGGACAGGGGGGTCAGCCCCAGCATTTT

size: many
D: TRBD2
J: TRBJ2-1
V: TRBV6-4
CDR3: CASSDGGGAGNEQFF
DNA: TGTGCCAGCAGTGACGGCGGGGGGGCCGGGAATGAGCAGTTCTTC

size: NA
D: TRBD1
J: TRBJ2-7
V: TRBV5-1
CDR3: CASSGGPGQLSSYEQYF
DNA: TGCGCCAGCAGCGGGGGCCCGGGACAGCTATCCTCCTACGAGCAGTACTTC

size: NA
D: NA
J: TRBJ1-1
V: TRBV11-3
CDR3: CASQRHRDTEAFF
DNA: TGTGCCTCCCAACGGCACAGGGACACTGAAGCTTTCTTT

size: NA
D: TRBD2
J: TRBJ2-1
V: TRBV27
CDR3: CASSHIIAGGPGEQFF
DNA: TGTGCCAGCAGTCACATAATAGCGGGAGGGCCGGGGGAGCAGTTCTTC

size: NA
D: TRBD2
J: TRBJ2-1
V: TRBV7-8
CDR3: CASSGPGGPYNEQFF
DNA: TGTGCCAGCAGCGGGCCGGGGGGGCCTTACAATGAGCAGTTCTTC

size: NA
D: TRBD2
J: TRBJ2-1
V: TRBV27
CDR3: CASSLSLAGGPSEQFF
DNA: TGTGCCAGCAGTTTATCTTTAGCGGGAGGGCCTAGTGAGCAGTTCTTC

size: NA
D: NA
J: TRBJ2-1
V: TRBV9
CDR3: CASSTISAYNEQFF
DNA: TGTGCCAGCAGCACCATTAGCGCCTACAATGAGCAGTTCTTC

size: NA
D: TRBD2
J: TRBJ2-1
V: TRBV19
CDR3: CASSMFGTSGTNEQFF
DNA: TGTGCCAGTAGTATGTTCGGGACTAGCGGTACTAATGAGCAGTTCTTC

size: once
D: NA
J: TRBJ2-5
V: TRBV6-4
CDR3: CASLSSSLNPQETQYF
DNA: TGTGCCAGCCTTTCTTCTAGCCTTAACCCCCAAGAGACCCAGTACTTC

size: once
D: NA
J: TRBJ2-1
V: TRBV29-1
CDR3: CSAFEAGGPRNEQFF
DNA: TGCAGCGCCTTCGAAGCCGGAGGGCCTCGCAATGAGCAGTTCTTC

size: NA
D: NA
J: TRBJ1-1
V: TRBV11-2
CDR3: CASSLESPGFVNTEAFF
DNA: TGTGCCAGCAGCTTAGAATCGCCAGGGTTCGTGAACACTGAAGCTTTCTTT

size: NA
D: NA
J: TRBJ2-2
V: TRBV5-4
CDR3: CASSIGLNTGELFF
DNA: TGTGCCAGCAGCATTGGACTAAACACCGGGGAGCTGTTTTTT

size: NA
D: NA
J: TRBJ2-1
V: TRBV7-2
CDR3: CASSFNNEQFF
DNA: TGTGCCAGCAGCTTCAACAATGAGCAGTTCTTC

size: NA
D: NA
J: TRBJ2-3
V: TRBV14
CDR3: CASSPQGATDTQYF
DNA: TGTGCCAGCAGCCCCCAGGGCGCCACAGATACGCAGTATTTT

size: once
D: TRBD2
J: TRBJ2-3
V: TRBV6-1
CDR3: CASSEILGRAGADTQYF
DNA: TGTGCCAGCAGTGAAATCCTGGGGAGGGCGGGAGCAGATACGCAGTATTTT

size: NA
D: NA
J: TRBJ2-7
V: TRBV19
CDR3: CATSVGGYEQYF
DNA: TGTGCCACCTCAGTGGGGGGCTACGAGCAGTACTTC

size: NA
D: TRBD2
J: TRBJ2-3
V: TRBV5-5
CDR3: CASEGDSGSADTQYF
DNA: TGTGCCAGCGAAGGGGATAGCGGGAGCGCAGATACGCAGTATTTT

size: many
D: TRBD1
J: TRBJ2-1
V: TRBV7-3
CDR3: CASGQGAGNEQFF
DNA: TGTGCCAGCGGTCAGGGGGCGGGTAATGAGCAGTTCTTC

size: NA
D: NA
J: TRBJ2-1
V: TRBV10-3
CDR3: CAISPAAKAYNEQFF
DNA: TGTGCCATCAGTCCCGCAGCGAAAGCCTACAATGAGCAGTTCTTC

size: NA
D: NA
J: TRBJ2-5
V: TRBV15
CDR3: CATSFQGGETQYF
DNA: TGTGCCACCAGCTTTCAGGGAGGAGAGACCCAGTACTTC

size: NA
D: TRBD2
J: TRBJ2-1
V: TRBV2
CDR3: CASLGGGNEQFF
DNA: TGTGCCAGCCTTGGGGGGGGGAATGAGCAGTTCTTC

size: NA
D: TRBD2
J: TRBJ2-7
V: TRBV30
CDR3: CAWDSGRNEQYF
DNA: TGTGCCTGGGATAGCGGGAGAAACGAGCAGTACTTC

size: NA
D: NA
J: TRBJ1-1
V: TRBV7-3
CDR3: CASSLQGNTEAFF
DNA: TGTGCCAGCAGCTTGCAGGGGAACACTGAAGCTTTCTTT

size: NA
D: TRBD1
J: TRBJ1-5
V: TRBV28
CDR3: CASSIRQGTQPQHF
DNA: TGTGCCAGCAGTATCCGACAGGGGACTCAGCCCCAGCATTTT

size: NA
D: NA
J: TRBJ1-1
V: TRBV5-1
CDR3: CASSLTPYTEAFF
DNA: TGCGCCAGCAGCTTGACTCCGTACACTGAAGCTTTCTTT

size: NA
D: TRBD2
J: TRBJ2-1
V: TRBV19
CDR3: CASSISSGRGFNEQFF
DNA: TGTGCCAGTAGTATCTCCAGCGGGAGGGGCTTCAATGAGCAGTTCTTC

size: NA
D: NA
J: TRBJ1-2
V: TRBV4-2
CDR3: CASSRIGTEGYTF
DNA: TGTGCCAGCAGCCGGATAGGGACTGAAGGCTACACCTTC

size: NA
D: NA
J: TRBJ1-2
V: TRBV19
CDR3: CASRLNYGYTF
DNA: TGTGCCAGCAGGCTTAACTATGGCTACACCTTC

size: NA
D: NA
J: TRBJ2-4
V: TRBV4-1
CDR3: CASSQVEFGINIQYF
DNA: TGCGCCAGCAGCCAAGTTGAGTTCGGGATAAACATTCAGTACTTC

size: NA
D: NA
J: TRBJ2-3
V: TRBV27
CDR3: CASSSQVFTDTQYF
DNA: TGTGCCAGCAGTTCTCAGGTCTTTACAGATACGCAGTATTTT

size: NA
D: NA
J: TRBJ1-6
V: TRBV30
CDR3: CAWSVSVESPLHF
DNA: TGTGCCTGGAGTGTATCCGTCGAGTCACCCCTCCACTTT

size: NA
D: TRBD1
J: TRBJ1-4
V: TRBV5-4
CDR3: CASSLGQGAEKLFF
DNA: TGTGCCAGCAGCTTGGGACAGGGGGCGGAAAAACTGTTTTTT

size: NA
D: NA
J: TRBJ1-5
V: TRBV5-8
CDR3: CASSLEAAPVQPQHF
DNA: TGTGCCAGCAGCTTGGAGGCGGCACCTGTGCAGCCCCAGCATTTT

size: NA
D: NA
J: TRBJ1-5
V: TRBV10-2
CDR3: CASSEYRYGQPQHF
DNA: TGCGCCAGCAGCGAATACAGGTACGGTCAGCCCCAGCATTTT

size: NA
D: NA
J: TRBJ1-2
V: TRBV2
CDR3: CASTMDPGDSQTGFNYGYTF
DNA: TGTGCCAGCACTATGGATCCGGGGGACTCACAAACGGGGTTTAACTATGGCTACACCTTC